Listed here are 31 T cell receptor beta chains from one sample, sequenced in a study of blood T cell repertoires in COVID-19. Sequencing was performed with immunoSEQ multiplex PCR; in TCRdb, only in-frame clones are kept and a portion is missing. The table has 430,000 or so clones, 70% to 90% seen once. Material for sequencing was peripheral blood. Source of these receptors: a man between 18 and 35 years old with COVID-19, enrolled during active disease.

This clone was seen a single time. The chain carries TRBV19 and TRBJ1-5; 10 bases are shared with TRBD1. This CDR3 has 17 residues. The ends lost 3 bases at V and 4 bases at J; junction bases unmatched: 9. CDR1 and CDR2 (germline): LNHDA, SQIVND (reference sequence). This CDR3 reads CASSIREGQGLNQPQHF. Written as DNA, the CDR3 is TGTGCCAGTAGTATTCGGGAGGGACAGGGGTTGAATCAGCCCCAGCATTTT.

This clone occurred a few times. This sequence joins TRBV7-8 and TRBJ2-7; 12 nucleotides agree with TRBD2. The V segment lost 5 bases and the J segment 4 bases; nucleotides outside the gene matches: 9. The CDR3 extends over 16 amino acids. In germline, CDR1 is SGHVS, CDR2 FQNEAQ. CDR3 amino acids: CASSPPRGTSGYEQYF. The CDR3 DNA follows: TGTGCCAGCAGCCCACCGAGGGGGACTAGCGGGTACGAGCAGTACTTC.

The CDR3 DNA sequence: TGTGCCAGCAGCGTAGGCTATTTGGGGAGCTCCTACGAGCAGTACTTC. Its translation: CASSVGYLGSSYEQYF. The chain joins TRBV9 to TRBJ2-7; a weak D match, TRBD2 (5 bases). CDR3 length equals 16 residues. CDR1 is SGDLS and CDR2 is YYNGEE in the germline V gene. The V end lost 0 bases, the J end lost 0 bases, and 13 bases lay between the germline ends. The whole variable domain, filled in from reference TRBV9 and TRBJ2-7, reads DSGVTQTPKHLITATGQRVTLRCSPRSGDLSVYWYQQSLDQGLQFLIQYYNGEERAKGNILERFSAQQFPDLHSELNLSSLELGDSALYFCASSVGYLGSSYEQYFGPGTRLTVT.

The rearrangement links TRBV5-1 to TRBJ2-7; 7 bases line up with TRBD1. Germline CDR1 is SGHRS and CDR2 is YFSETQ. J was trimmed by 11 bases and V by 4 bases; bases with no gene match: 9. The CDR3 runs 12 residues. The CDR3 DNA reads TGCGCCAGCAGCCCGATGACAGGGCGGGAGTACTTC. Protein product: CASSPMTGREYF.

This chain joins TRBV5-6 and TRBJ1-2; D is undetermined. Trimming left V 4 bases short and J 0 bases short, with 13 bases between. The CDR3 sequence is 15 residues long. The germline gives CDR1 SGHDT, CDR2 YYEEEE. This CDR3 is CASSKRGLANYGYTF. The CDR3 DNA is TGTGCCAGCAGCAAGAGAGGATTAGCTAACTATGGCTACACCTTC.

J is TRBJ1-2 and V is TRBV5-1; D is possibly TRBD1 (5 bases). CDR1 SGHRS and CDR2 YFSETQ come from the germline V gene. V lost 7 bases and J lost 2, with 9 bases in between. The CDR3 spans 12 residues. Here the CDR3 reads CASGGGNYGYTF. The CDR3 DNA sequence: TGCGCCAGCGGGGGAGGGAACTATGGCTACACCTTC.

This chain connects TRBV6-5 to TRBJ2-1; the D gene is possibly TRBD2 (6 bases). Trimming shortened V by 2 bases and J by 10 bases, and 6 bases separated the two germline ends. CDR1 and CDR2 (germline): MNHEY, SVGAGI. The CDR3 contains 11 residues. CDR3 amino acids: CASSYGGEQFF. For the CDR3, the DNA is TGTGCCAGCAGTTACGGGGGGGAGCAGTTCTTC.

This sequence joins TRBV30 and TRBJ2-1; D unclear. This CDR3 is 13 amino acids long. The V end lost 0 bases, the J end lost 2 bases, and 5 bases lay between the germline ends. Germline V gene sequence: CDR1 GTSNPN, CDR2 SVGIG (reference sequence). The CDR3 loop is CAWSVLTYNEQFF. The CDR3 DNA reads TGTGCCTGGAGTGTCCTAACCTACAATGAGCAGTTCTTC.

The J gene is TRBJ2-6, the V gene TRBV29-1, with D possibly TRBD2 on 6 matching bases. The CDR3 spans 14 residues. Trimming cost V 2 bases and J 2 bases, with 7 bases left between them. Germline loops: CDR1 SQVTM, CDR2 ANQGSEA. CDR3 sequence reads: CSVEREPGANVLTF. The CDR3 DNA is TGCAGCGTTGAACGGGAGCCTGGGGCCAACGTCCTGACTTTC.

This chain connects TRBV6-5 to TRBJ1-3; 8 positions match TRBD1. After removal of 6 bases from V and 1 base from J, the junction contained 5 bases not matched to a gene. CDR1 is MNHEY, CDR2 SVGAGI, per germline. The CDR3 is made up of 15 amino acids. CDR3 amino acids: CASSPDRGSGNTIYF. DNA for the CDR3: TGTGCCAGCAGCCCAGACAGGGGATCTGGAAACACCATATATTTT.

The chain carries TRBV11-3 and TRBJ2-2, with D unresolved. V shed 5 bases and J shed 6 bases, with 13 bases lying between them. The CDR3 contains 14 residues. Germline V gene lookup returns CDR1 SGHNT and CDR2 YENEEA. CDR3 loop: CASSPSRSPGELFF. In nucleotides, the CDR3 is TGTGCCAGCAGCCCATCGCGCTCCCCCGGGGAGCTGTTTTTT. Full variable domain (remainder filled in from reference TRBV11-3 and TRBJ2-2): EAGVVQSPRYKIIEKKQPVAFWCNPISGHNTLYWYLQNLGQGPELLIRYENEEAVDDSQLPKDRFSAERLKGVDSTLKIQPAELGDSAVYLCASSPSRSPGELFFGEGSRLTVL.

V is TRBV2 and J is TRBJ2-7; TRBD2 aligns across 7 bases. V dropped 4 bases and J dropped 6; count of bases not matched to a gene: 9. The CDR3 spans 14 residues. Germline V gives CDR1 SNHLY, CDR2 FYNNEI. This chain's CDR3 is CASSVQGGLGEQYF. In DNA form, the CDR3 reads TGTGCCAGCAGTGTTCAGGGTGGACTAGGCGAGCAGTACTTC.

The V and J genes are TRBV23-1 and TRBJ1-2; D gene uncertain. TRBV23-1 has ORF status, its function being uncertain. Trimming cost V 2 bases and J 7 bases, with 17 bases left between them. The CDR3 extends over 15 amino acids. The CDR3 here is CASSQLWEGIGGYTF. The CDR3 bases are TGCGCCAGCAGTCAACTCTGGGAGGGTATTGGTGGCTACACCTTC.

The chain links TRBV29-1 to TRBJ1-4; 8 bases fit TRBD1. After removal of 7 bases from V and 3 bases from J, the junction contained 4 bases not matched to a gene. The CDR3 has 13 residues. Germline V gene sequence: CDR1 SQVTM, CDR2 ANQGSEA. The CDR3, as DNA: TGCAGCGGACAGGACAGGGCTAATGAAAAACTGTTTTTT. As protein: CSGQDRANEKLFF.

This clone was counted between two and nine times. The chain has TRBV4-2 and TRBJ1-4; 12 nucleotides match TRBD1. Germline V CDR1 and CDR2: LGHNA, YNFKEQ. The trim removed 1 base at V and 6 bases at J, leaving 12 bases unmatched. The CDR3 extends over 19 amino acids. The CDR3 loop reads CASSQGGTGGRLSDEKLFF. The CDR3 DNA is TGTGCCAGCAGCCAAGGTGGGACAGGGGGCCGACTAAGCGATGAAAAACTGTTTTTT.

The chain is built from TRBV19 and TRBJ1-5; 7 bases match TRBD1. The V and J ends lost 2 bases and 2 bases, in that order; junction bases with no gene match: 12. The CDR3 consists of 18 residues. The V gene's germline CDR1 is LNHDA and CDR2 SQIVND (reference sequence). The CDR3 sequence: CASSIPQGRGLRNQPQHF. As DNA, the CDR3 is TGTGCCAGTAGTATACCACAGGGGCGCGGTTTGCGCAATCAGCCCCAGCATTTT.

V gene TRBV19 combines with J gene TRBJ2-7; D unclear. The germline V gene encodes CDR1 LNHDA and CDR2 SQIVND (reference sequence). The CDR3 loop spans 13 amino acids. Trimming removed 0 bases from V and 5 bases from J, with 8 bases in between. The CDR3 region has the DNA TGTGCCAGTAGTATAGAGGCTAGTCACGAGCAGTACTTC. Encoded protein: CASSIEASHEQYF. The complete variable domain, with remaining parts taken from reference TRBV19 and TRBJ2-7, reads DGGITQSPKYLFRKEGQNVTLSCEQNLNHDAMYWYRQDPGQGLRLIYYSQIVNDFQKGDIAEGYSVSREKKESFPLTVTSAQKNPTAFYLCASSIEASHEQYFGPGTRLTVT.

The chain uses TRBV6-1 and TRBJ1-1; D gene ambiguous. Trimming shortened V by 2 bases and J by 2 bases, and 12 bases separated the two germline ends. Germline lookup yields CDR1 MNHNS and CDR2 SASEGT. The length of the CDR3 is 15 residues. Here the CDR3 reads CASSEFGRTNTEAFF. In DNA form, the CDR3 reads TGTGCCAGCAGTGAATTTGGCAGAACCAACACTGAAGCTTTCTTT.

The rearrangement joins TRBV9 to TRBJ2-6, with TRBD1 as a possible D gene (5 bases). V lost 10 bases and J lost 0, with 11 bases in between. Germline-derived CDR1 and CDR2 are SGDLS and YYNGEE. CDR3 length equals 14 residues. The CDR3: CASQAYSGANVLTF. DNA for the CDR3: TGTGCCTCACAGGCCTACTCTGGGGCCAACGTCCTGACTTTC.

The CDR3 nucleotides read TGTGCCAGCAGCCCCGGGGGACAGGGCCAAGCGGGCACTGAAGCTTTCTTT. Translating it yields CASSPGGQGQAGTEAFF. The chain combines TRBV27 with TRBJ1-1; 9 bases are shared with TRBD1. Trimming at V came to 6 bases and at J to 4 bases, leaving 15 bases not matched to a gene. The CDR3 contains 17 residues. Germline loops: CDR1 MNHEY, CDR2 SMNVEV (reference sequence).

The chain carries TRBV6-6 and TRBJ2-2; 8 nucleotides match TRBD2. This CDR3 has 13 amino acids. The V segment lost 10 bases and the J segment 7 bases; nucleotides outside the gene matches: 8. Looked up from germline, CDR1 is MNHNY and CDR2 is SVGAGI (reference sequence). DNA of the CDR3: TGTGCCATCCGGACTAGCTTAGGCGGGGAGCTGTTTTTT. Translating gives CAIRTSLGGELFF.

This sequence joins TRBV6-4 and TRBJ1-5; D uncertain. Trimming shortened V by 7 bases and J by 0 bases, and 28 bases separated the two germline ends. CDR1 is MRHNA and CDR2 is SNTAGT in the germline V gene. The CDR3 consists of 20 residues. CDR3 DNA sequence: TGTGCCAGCACCACCCCGGGAGGGCACAGCGCCGTAATTAGCAATCAGCCCCAGCATTTT. Encoded protein: CASTTPGGHSAVISNQPQHF.

V is TRBV24-1 and J is TRBJ1-2; no definite D call. V was trimmed by 6 bases and J by 2 bases, leaving 9 bases between them. Germline V gives CDR1 KGHDR, CDR2 SFDVKD. This CDR3 region has 13 residues. The CDR3 bases are TGTGCCACCAGTCTCGAGGAAAACTATGGCTACACCTTC. Its translation: CATSLEENYGYTF.

The chain couples TRBV25-1 to TRBJ2-5; perhaps TRBD2 as D (5 bases). Trimming took off 6 bases at V and 0 bases at J, with 14 bases between the two ends. CDR1 is MGHDK and CDR2 is SYGVNS in the germline V gene. This CDR3 contains 15 residues. CDR3 protein: CASSPSRGNQETQYF. The CDR3 coding sequence is TGTGCCAGCAGCCCCTCGCGAGGGAACCAAGAGACCCAGTACTTC.

The chain uses TRBV5-5 and TRBJ1-1, with 9 bases lining up with TRBD1. Per the germline V gene, CDR1 is SGHKS and CDR2 is YYEKEE (reference sequence). Trimming cost V 4 bases and J 5 bases; bases outside gene matches: 9. The CDR3 contains 15 residues. The CDR3, as DNA: TGTGCCAGCAGCAACCCGGGACAGGGAAGGACTGAAGCTTTCTTT. Amino acid sequence: CASSNPGQGRTEAFF.

The J gene is TRBJ2-7, the V gene TRBV28, with 8 bases matching TRBD2. Germline V lookup: CDR1 MDHEN, CDR2 SYDVKM. The CDR3 extends over 14 amino acids. V shed 5 bases and J 0 bases; nucleotides not matched to a gene: 3. CDR3 loop: CASSITSGSYEQYF. In DNA form, the CDR3 reads TGTGCCAGCAGTATAACTAGCGGCTCCTACGAGCAGTACTTC.

This chain uses TRBV23-1 with TRBJ2-4, with D possibly matching TRBD1 (6 bases). TRBV23-1 is assigned to the ORF class and has an uncertain function. The CDR3 sequence is 17 residues long. V dropped 3 bases and J dropped 0 bases, with 15 bases sitting between them. As DNA, the CDR3 is TGCGCCAGCAGTCAGGGGACATCCCAACTAGCCAAAAACATTCAGTACTTC. Its translation: CASSQGTSQLAKNIQYF.

The chain carries TRBV30 and TRBJ1-2, with TRBD1 as a possible D gene (6 bases). The V end was cut by 3 bases, the J end by 7 bases, with 12 bases between. CDR3 size: 12 residues. The germline V gene has CDR1 GTSNPN and CDR2 SVGIG (reference sequence). The CDR3 DNA is TGTGCCTGGAGGAAGACAGGAGGTGGCTACACCTTC. Protein sequence: CAWRKTGGGYTF.

The table lists this clone with a count of one. An end of the junction differs from the germline gene, which may be a read error. Other DNA sequences in this specimen translate into the identical CDR3. This chain connects TRBV3-1 (or the pseudogene TRBV3-2) to TRBJ2-1, with 7 bases identical to TRBD1. The CDR3 runs to 15 residues. CDR1 and CDR2 from the germline V gene are LGHDT and YNNKEL (reference sequence). The CDR3 DNA sequence: TGTGCCAGCAGCCAAGGTCTGGACAGGTTCTATGAACAGTTCTTC. This encodes CASSQGLDRFYEQFF.

This chain joins TRBV6-1 and TRBJ2-7; no definite D call. CDR1 is MNHNS and CDR2 is SASEGT in the germline V gene. Trimming left V 2 bases short and J 0 bases short, with 8 bases between. This CDR3 region has 14 residues. CDR3 in DNA: TGTGCCAGCAGTGAACAGGCGAGCTCCTACGAGCAGTACTTC. Translation gives CASSEQASSYEQYF.

The rearrangement joins TRBV6-5 to TRBJ2-7; 7 nucleotides line up with TRBD2. Germline CDR1 reads MNHEY; CDR2 reads SVGAGI. The CDR3 length is 14 residues. The V gene end was trimmed by 10 bases and the J gene end by 3 bases; junction bases not matched to a gene: 12. CDR3 nucleotides: TGTGCCACCCGTCGGGGCGGGAGTCGCTACGAGCAGTACTTC. Translation gives CATRRGGSRYEQYF.